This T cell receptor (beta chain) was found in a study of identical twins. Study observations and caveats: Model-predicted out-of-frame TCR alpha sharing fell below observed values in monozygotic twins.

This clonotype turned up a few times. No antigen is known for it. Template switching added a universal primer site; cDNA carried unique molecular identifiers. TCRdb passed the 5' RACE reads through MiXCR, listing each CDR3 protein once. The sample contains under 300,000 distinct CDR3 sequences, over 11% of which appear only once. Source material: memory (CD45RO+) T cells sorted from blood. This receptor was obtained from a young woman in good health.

CDR3 bases: TGTGCCAGCAGTTGGGACAGGGACACCGGGGAGCTGTTTTTT. This encodes CASSWDRDTGELFF. The chain has TRBV2 and TRBJ2-2; TRBD1 agrees at 9 bases. Germline V gives CDR1 SNHLY, CDR2 FYNNEI. CDR3 size: 14 residues. V trimming: 5 bases; J trimming: 3 bases; junction bases outside the gene matches: 1.